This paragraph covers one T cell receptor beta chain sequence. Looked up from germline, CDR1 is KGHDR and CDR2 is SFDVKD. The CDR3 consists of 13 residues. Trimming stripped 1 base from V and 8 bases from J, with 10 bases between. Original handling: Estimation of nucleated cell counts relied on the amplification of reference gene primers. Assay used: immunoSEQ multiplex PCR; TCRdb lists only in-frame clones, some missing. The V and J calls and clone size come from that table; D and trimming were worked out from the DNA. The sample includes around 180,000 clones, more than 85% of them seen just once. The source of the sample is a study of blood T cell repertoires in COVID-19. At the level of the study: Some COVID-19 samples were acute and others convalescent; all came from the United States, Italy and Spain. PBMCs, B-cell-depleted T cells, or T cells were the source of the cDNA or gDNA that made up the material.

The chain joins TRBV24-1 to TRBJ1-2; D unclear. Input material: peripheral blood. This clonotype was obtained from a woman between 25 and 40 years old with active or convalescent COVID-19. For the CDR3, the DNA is TGTGCCACCAGTGATTTAGGGCAGCGGGGCTACACCTTC. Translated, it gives CATSDLGQRGYTF.